This is a list of T cell receptor beta chains from one sample in a study of blood T cell repertoires in COVID-19. Sequencing used immunoSEQ multiplex PCR; TCRdb keeps in-frame clones, though not all of them. The sample carries about 310,000 clones, roughly 87% recorded once. The material sequenced was peripheral blood. Every receptor here comes from a man in his fifties with active or convalescent COVID-19. Each CDR3 is given with its conserved first and last residue. Each record gives: V gene, D gene, clone size, J gene, CDR3 protein, CDR3 DNA. The D gene is left open where the match is weak. Only part of the rows carry a size: once, few, many, or a class if the clone is expanded.

TRBV30	.	once	TRBJ1-3	CAWSGYRASGNTIYF	TGTGCCTGGAGCGGATACAGGGCCTCTGGAAACACCATATATTTT
TRBV6-5	TRBD1	.	TRBJ1-2	CASGQGWYGYTF	TGTGCCAGCGGACAGGGGTGGTATGGCTACACCTTC
TRBV7-9	.	once	TRBJ1-1	CASSLAGQGGEAFF	TGTGCCAGCAGCTTAGCGGGCCAGGGAGGTGAAGCTTTCTTT
TRBV5-1	TRBD1	.	TRBJ1-2	CASWGPNVLDRDYGYTF	TGCGCCAGCTGGGGCCCGAATGTACTTGACAGGGACTATGGCTACACCTTC
TRBV28	.	.	TRBJ2-7	CASMSSSHEQYF	TGTGCCAGCATGTCGAGTTCCCACGAGCAGTACTTC
TRBV28	TRBD1	.	TRBJ1-2	CASSSSIRGGYTF	TGTGCCAGCAGTTCTTCAATCAGGGGGGGCTACACCTTC
TRBV5-5	TRBD2	.	TRBJ2-1	CASSSQGRGGSYNEQFF	TGTGCCAGCAGCTCCCAGGGGCGGGGGGGCTCCTACAATGAGCAGTTCTTC
TRBV3-1/TRBV3-2	TRBD2	.	TRBJ2-3	CASSHALGLAGATDTQYF	TGTGCCAGCAGCCATGCCTTGGGACTAGCGGGAGCCACAGATACGCAGTATTTT
TRBV6-6	TRBD2	.	TRBJ2-7	CASSYGTSGYSYEQYF	TGTGCCAGCAGTTATGGGACTAGCGGATACTCCTACGAGCAGTACTTC
TRBV30	.	.	TRBJ2-7	CAWSRGNEQYF	TGTGCCTGGAGTCGGGGGAACGAGCAGTACTTC
TRBV3-1/TRBV3-2	.	.	TRBJ2-1	CASSQVESRTDYNEQFF	TGTGCCAGCAGCCAAGTTGAGTCGAGAACAGACTACAATGAGCAGTTCTTC
TRBV5-1	TRBD1	.	TRBJ2-7	CASSRGTGGREQYF	TGCGCCAGCAGCCGAGGGACAGGGGGCAGGGAGCAGTACTTC
TRBV15	TRBD1	.	TRBJ2-3	CATSRDIARGNTDTQYF	TGTGCCACCAGCAGAGATATTGCCAGGGGGAACACAGATACGCAGTATTTT
TRBV28	TRBD1	.	TRBJ1-5	CASSLPRTGISNQPQHF	TGTGCCAGCAGTTTACCCAGGACAGGGATTAGCAATCAGCCCCAGCATTTT
TRBV7-2	TRBD1	.	TRBJ1-1	CASSSQGVGTEAFF	TGTGCCAGCAGCTCTCAGGGGGTCGGAACTGAAGCTTTCTTT
TRBV7-2	TRBD1	.	TRBJ1-5	CASSPGTGVLQPQHF	TGTGCCAGCAGCCCCGGGACAGGGGTTTTACAGCCCCAGCATTTT
TRBV29-1	TRBD1	.	TRBJ1-1	CSVEDGTGGTVNTEAFF	TGCAGCGTTGAAGACGGGACAGGGGGTACCGTGAACACTGAAGCTTTCTTT
TRBV28	TRBD1	.	TRBJ2-2	CASSAGTARELFF	TGTGCCAGCAGTGCCGGGACAGCGCGGGAGCTGTTTTTT
TRBV24-1	TRBD1	few	TRBJ1-2	CATGTGGADYGYTF	TGTGCCACGGGTACAGGGGGCGCTGACTATGGCTACACCTTC
TRBV6-2/TRBV6-3	.	.	TRBJ1-1	CASRPTGVGTEAFF	TGTGCCAGCAGACCTACGGGGGTTGGGACTGAAGCTTTCTTT
TRBV5-1	.	once	TRBJ2-7	CASSLTGVRNEQYF	TGCGCCAGCAGCTTGACGGGAGTAAGGAACGAGCAGTACTTC
TRBV10-3	.	.	TRBJ1-1	CAISESWAGEWNTEAFF	TGTGCCATCAGTGAGTCATGGGCAGGGGAGTGGAACACTGAAGCTTTCTTT
TRBV11-3	.	.	TRBJ2-2	CASSSDRGELFF	TGTGCCAGCAGCTCCGACAGGGGGGAGCTGTTTTTT
TRBV7-3	TRBD1	.	TRBJ1-2	CASSPQGGPLLRYTF	TGTGCCAGCAGCCCCCAGGGGGGCCCTCTACTTCGCTACACCTTC
TRBV2	.	.	TRBJ2-7	CASKKEAGPTVDPYF	TGTGCCAGCAAGAAGGAGGCGGGACCGACGGTCGACCCGTACTTC
TRBV5-1	.	.	TRBJ2-5	CASSPAGTQETQYF	TGCGCCAGCAGCCCGGCGGGGACTCAAGAGACCCAGTACTTC
TRBV11-2	.	.	TRBJ1-1	CASSPRLNTEAFF	TGTGCCAGCAGCCCCCGGTTGAACACTGAAGCTTTCTTT
TRBV9	.	.	TRBJ1-2	CASSPGEGAYGYTF	TGTGCCAGCAGCCCTGGTGAGGGTGCCTATGGCTACACCTTC
TRBV4-2	.	once	TRBJ1-3	CASSQEGGAGNTIYF	TGTGCCAGCAGCCAAGAAGGAGGTGCTGGAAACACCATATATTTT
TRBV5-1	TRBD1	.	TRBJ2-2	CASSLRTGEVGELFF	TGCGCCAGCAGCTTGAGGACAGGAGAAGTGGGGGAGCTGTTTTTT
TRBV27	.	.	TRBJ2-7	CASRRQDSSYEQYF	TGTGCCAGCAGACGACAGGACAGCTCCTACGAGCAGTACTTC
TRBV6-5	TRBD2	.	TRBJ2-1	CASSYPGLAGANEQFF	TGTGCCAGCAGTTACCCGGGACTAGCGGGAGCTAATGAGCAGTTCTTC
TRBV2	.	.	TRBJ2-7	CASGSGLSYEQYF	TGTGCCAGCGGTTCGGGTCTCTCCTACGAGCAGTACTTC
TRBV2	.	.	TRBJ2-7	CASSNRVEQYF	TGTGCCAGCAGTAACAGGGTCGAGCAGTACTTC
TRBV7-2	.	.	TRBJ1-1	CASSLGGSNTEAFF	TGTGCCAGCAGCTTAGGAGGCAGCAACACTGAAGCTTTCTTT
TRBV29-1	TRBD1	.	TRBJ2-7	CSGGQGKNEQYF	TGCAGCGGAGGACAGGGGAAAAACGAGCAGTACTTC
TRBV7-3	TRBD2	.	TRBJ2-5	CASSLTGGAAETQYF	TGTGCCAGCAGCTTAACCGGGGGGGCTGCAGAGACCCAGTACTTC
TRBV10-3	.	.	TRBJ1-2	CAISGTDLANYGYTF	TGTGCCATCAGTGGGACAGATCTAGCTAACTATGGCTACACCTTC
TRBV2	.	.	TRBJ1-5	CASSSLGEGSQPQHF	TGTGCCAGCAGTTCTTTGGGGGAGGGCAGCCAGCCCCAGCATTTT
TRBV28	TRBD1	.	TRBJ1-6	CATGGSYNSPLHF	TGTGCCACAGGGGGGTCGTATAATTCACCCCTCCACTTT
TRBV7-3	.	.	TRBJ1-1	CASSLDRTNTEAFF	TGTGCCAGCAGCTTAGACAGAACGAACACTGAAGCTTTCTTT
TRBV4-1	.	.	TRBJ1-4	CASSRGHGTTNEKLFF	TGCGCCAGCAGCCGTGGGCACGGGACAACTAATGAAAAACTGTTTTTT